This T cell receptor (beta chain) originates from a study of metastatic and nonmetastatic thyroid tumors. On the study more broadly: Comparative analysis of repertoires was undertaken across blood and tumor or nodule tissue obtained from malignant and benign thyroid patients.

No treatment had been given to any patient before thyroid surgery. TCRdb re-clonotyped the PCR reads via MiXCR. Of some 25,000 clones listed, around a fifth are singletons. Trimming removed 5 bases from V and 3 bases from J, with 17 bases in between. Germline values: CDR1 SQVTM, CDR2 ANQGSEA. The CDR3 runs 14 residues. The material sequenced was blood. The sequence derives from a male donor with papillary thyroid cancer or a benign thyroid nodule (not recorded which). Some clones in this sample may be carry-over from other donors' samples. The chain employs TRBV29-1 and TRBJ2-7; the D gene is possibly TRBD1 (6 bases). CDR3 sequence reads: CSVLVGDMGYEQYF. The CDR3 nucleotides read TGCAGCGTTCTCGTCGGGGACATGGGCTACGAGCAGTACTTC.